Sequencing of this TCR beta chain was carried out in a study of cytomegalovirus exposure and HLA in healthy donors listed by TCRdb under 2017. Describing the broader study: According to an earlier analysis of 550 to 750 of the donors, some 180 million T cells yielded over 100 million unique TCR beta sequences and approximately 300 Gb of sequence data. The study profiled the T cell repertoires of under 850 subjects by immunosequencing and related them to cytomegalovirus serostatus. The number of typed donors differed by locus: 629-630 for A, B, C, DRB1 and DQB1; some 540 for DQA1; fewer than 610 for DPA1; and roughly 490 for DPB1. Both class I and class II loci were covered by HLA typing, at four-digit resolution. Besides the first cohort of roughly 640 subjects, a separate validation cohort made up of some 110 different subjects was used. Rather than drawing on any new phenotypic data, the later analysis identified candidate immune exposures from TCR beta sequences and the way those sequences occurred across donors. High-throughput TCR immunosequencing, statistical association of individual TCRs with disease status, and machine learning were combined to predict cytomegalovirus infection status. To decide whether each TCR beta V gene segment behaved as functional or pseudogenic, an earlier analysis of several hundred of the donors relied on high-throughput TCR beta sequencing. The genetic ancestry cluster associated with self-reported Caucasian donors included 70% to 85% of the roughly 400 genotyped donors. Five DR-DQ haplotypes were handled as single units for association and clustering, since linkage in the cohort was strong. Alongside the repertoire data, information on donor age, sex, ethnicity and CMV serostatus was compiled. On average, roughly 240,000 unique TCR beta nucleotide sequences were sequenced per donor among about 400 genotyped donors of the cohort, with about 19% of those sequences being non-productive. To study patterns of TCR occurrence, a later analysis re-analyzed previously published TCR beta repertoires from around 670 donors and added high-resolution HLA genotyping. The study aimed to test whether signatures of past pathogen exposure could be identified by cataloging public T cell receptors. A later genetic analysis used genome-wide SNP genotypes for 398 of the 666 donors, treating that subset as a discovery cohort. An early release covering roughly 640 HLA-typed donors comprised about 320 gigabases of sequencing data and tens of millions of unique TCR sequences. Every discovery cohort repertoire had been produced on one sequencing platform. General conclusions and limits of the study: Most TCR sequences were observed very rarely across donors, whereas some public TCRs were present in many individuals. In an earlier analysis of about 540 of the donors, most TCR beta V segments were observed in productive rearrangements about 87% or about 30% of the time, broadly matching IMGT annotations. In the study, 150 to 200 TCR beta chains were listed as associated with cytomegalovirus. Specific HLA alleles were associated with some 15,000 TCR beta sequences at a false discovery rate of 0.05 in a later analysis. Cytomegalovirus status was reported to be diagnosed by the classifier with high specificity and sensitivity in both the original and validation cohorts. A further reported finding was that TCR beta sequences accurately predicted the HLA-A and HLA-B alleles for most subjects in the first cohort. A later analysis found that HLA-associated TCR beta chains were more clonally expanded and had lower generation probabilities than equally common non-associated chains. The earlier analysis of about 600 of the donors excluded 15 to 20 rarely observed V segments, including chromosome 9 orphons, because counts were too low. A later analysis reported that several top co-occurrence clusters appeared linked to parvovirus B19, influenza, CMV and Epstein-Barr virus. For the cohort, immune exposure information was limited to CMV serostatus. Because HLA typing was unavailable for some donors at each locus, only the typed subset was used in association tests. The authors suggested that the approach could potentially be extended to other disease states and immunological phenotypes. Correlated functional status among segregating V segments might reflect linkage disequilibrium, but an unknown experimental factor could not be ruled out. According to a later analysis, most CMV-associated TCR beta chains appeared to be HLA-restricted, and the HLA associations seemed to be driven largely by CMV exposure. The cohort was sequenced for TCR beta chains only, and without alpha or paired-chain data the features that could be detected were limited. Some IMGT-functional V segments, including TRBV6-2 and TRBV6-3, could not be distinguished by the 87-base-pair reads and were therefore excluded. Three of the identified cytomegalovirus-associated TCR beta chains were confirmed in vitro to be specific for cytomegalovirus antigens. An association between a missense DCLRE1C variant and V-gene and J-gene trimming of TCR beta chains was found in a later genetic analysis and replicated in an independent cohort. A later analysis found that TCR association rates varied across HLA loci, with DRB1 alleles showing the most associated TCRs and HLA-C alleles the fewest. A later genetic analysis reported fewer N-insertions in productive TCRs among donors in an Asian-associated ancestry cluster than the roughly 700-donor mean. When HLA alleles, especially DR and DQ, strongly co-occurred, attributing TCR associations to individual alleles was difficult. The sequencing pipeline was judged likely to have produced a cluster of highly shared sequence variants as a technical artifact. Roughly uniform sequencing depth across donors was assumed in presence/absence analyses, although this assumption may not hold.

The CDR3 sequence holds 14 residues, the cysteine and phenylalanine included. Solely the CDR3 DNA is kept, with 42 bases framed from the first base. V is pared back by 7 bases and J by 0 bases, with 10 bases lying between the germline termini. Sequences LNHDA (CDR1) and SQIVND (CDR2) are obtained from the germline V gene (reference sequence). Library preparation used the immunoSEQ multiplex PCR assay. A mixture of 60 forward primers for TCR Vbeta segments and 13 reverse primers for TCR Jbeta segments was used in the multiplex PCR. The CDR3 region of rearranged TCR beta genes was amplified from genomic DNA with a multiplex PCR assay. Amplified TCR beta libraries were sequenced as 87-base-pair reads on the Illumina HiSeq System. Regarding the original processing steps: In a later analysis, 70 million to 95 million unique TCR beta chains were counted across the roughly 610 repertoires, and roughly 10 million of these chains were shared by at least two donors. Raw reads were error-corrected and collapsed into unique sequences with a nearest-neighbor algorithm that merged closely related sequences to remove PCR and sequencing errors. Alignment of CDR3 sequences to IMGT reference sequences was used to assign V, D and J gene segments. Each retained sequence needed at least a six-nucleotide match to both a V gene segment and a J gene segment. Rearrangements were classified as productive when the CDR3 lacked stop codons and remained in frame with V and J, and all other rearrangements were classified as non-productive. CDR3 was defined by IMGT convention, running from the second conserved V-encoded cysteine to the conserved J-encoded phenylalanine. The earlier analysis of 587 of the donors excluded sequences that lacked an unambiguous match to a single V gene segment. In an earlier analysis of approximately 590 of the donors, a V segment was called functional when productive rearrangements were above 56.7%, and segregating when the standard deviation between donors exceeded 5%. A statistical classification framework was built for diagnosing cytomegalovirus status from the catalog of TCR beta chain sequences. A later analysis assigned V and J genes by comparing TCR nucleotide sequences with IMGT/GENE-DB human TR gene sequences. In a later analysis, CDR3 sequences and most-parsimonious VDJ recombination scenarios were assigned using the TCRdist pipeline. In a later analysis, every TCR beta chain was defined by the combination of its CDR3 amino acid sequence and its V-gene family, and reads without a unique V-gene family were dropped. In a later analysis, 500 to 650 highly shared, low-generation-probability nucleotide sequences were removed to address suspected cross-contamination and a sequencing artifact. In a later analysis, a clonal expansion index was calculated for each public chain from normalized within-repertoire ranks of inferred template counts. Generation probabilities in a later analysis came from a VDJ recombination model fitted to out-of-frame rearrangements, and those results were checked against IGoR. In a later analysis, TCR-TCR, TCR-HLA and TCR-CMV co-occurrence was scored with hypergeometric tests, and a repertoire-size bias correction was applied to TCR pairs. To estimate false discovery rates, a later analysis permuted the HLA or CMV assignments 20 times. In a later analysis, co-occurring TCRs were grouped with DBSCAN, and TCRdist sequence similarity was added when clustering was performed within HLA-allele-positive subsets. For co-occurrence clustering, repertoires with fewer than 30,000 or more than 120,000 public chains were excluded, along with four to six repertoires with anomalous nucleotide sharing. This is the immuneACCESS table as TCRdb keeps it, with only in-frame sequences that have V and J called. A part of the clones is gone; compared with another copy, unresolved V genes explain less than half, and the rest is unexplained. V and J calls and clone size are as listed in that table; D and trimming were resolved from the DNA. The sample records around 150,000 clones, over 75% of which are singletons. Together, the top ten hold 2.2% of the sample.

Notes on this clone: Its antigen is not yet known. No quality values exist for individual bases; no much larger clone is one base distant.

The cohort comprised 670 or so healthy bone marrow donors. All cohort members were sampled while nominally healthy, although unrecorded immune exposures were likely present. The donor tested CMV seronegative and was one of the 352 seronegative cohort members. A peripheral blood sample was provided by each donor, and peripheral blood mononuclear cells were used for TCR beta sequencing. Genomic DNA was extracted from the blood cell samples with the Qiagen DNeasy Blood Extraction Kit. This receptor was obtained from a man aged 30-40 years in good health and CMV-seronegative. The sample taken for sequencing was PBMCs. The rearrangement combines TRBV19 with TRBJ1-5, with TRBD1 perhaps the D gene, on 5 matching bases. The sequenced DNA: TGTGCCAGTATACAGGCTAATAGCAATCAGCCCCAGCATTTT. It encodes CASIQANSNQPQHF.